This T cell receptor beta chain was found in a study of T cells in Graves' hyperthyroidism and ophthalmopathy. Germline V lookup: CDR1 KGHDR, CDR2 SFDVKD. The CDR3 consists of 12 residues. V lost 10 bases and J 6 bases, leaving 14 bases between the germline ends. What was amplified from RNA transcripts were TCR beta CDR3 regions. The TCR CDR3 first-round RT-PCR relied on the HTBI primer set. One entry per CDR3 protein, called by TCRdb with MiXCR from the multiplex PCR reads. Of approximately 400,000 distinct CDR3 sequences listed, about 14% are singletons. The sample consisted of blood. The chain has TRBV24-1 and TRBJ1-2; D might be TRBD1 (5 bases). The sequence came from a woman in her twenties or thirties with Graves' ophthalmopathy. Written as DNA, the CDR3 is TGTGCCACAGGCGGGAACAGGCATGGCTACACCTTC. This codes for CATGGNRHGYTF.